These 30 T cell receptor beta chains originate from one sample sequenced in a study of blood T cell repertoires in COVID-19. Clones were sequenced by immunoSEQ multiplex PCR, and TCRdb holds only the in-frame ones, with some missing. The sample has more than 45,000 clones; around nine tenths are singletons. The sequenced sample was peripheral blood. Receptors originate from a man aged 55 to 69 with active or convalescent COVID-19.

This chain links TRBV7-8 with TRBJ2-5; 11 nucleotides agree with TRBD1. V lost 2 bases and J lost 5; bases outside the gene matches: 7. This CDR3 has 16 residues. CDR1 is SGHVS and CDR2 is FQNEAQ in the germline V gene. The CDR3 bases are TGTGCCAGCAGCTTACAGAATGGACAGGGGGCTGAGACCCAGTACTTC. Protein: CASSLQNGQGAETQYF.

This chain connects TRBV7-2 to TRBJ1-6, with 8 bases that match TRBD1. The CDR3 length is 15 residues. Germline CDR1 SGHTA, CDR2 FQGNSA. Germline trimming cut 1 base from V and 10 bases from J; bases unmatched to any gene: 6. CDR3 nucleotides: TGTGCCAGCAGCTTAGAACCCAGGGGGCAATCACCCCTCCACTTT. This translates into CASSLEPRGQSPLHF.

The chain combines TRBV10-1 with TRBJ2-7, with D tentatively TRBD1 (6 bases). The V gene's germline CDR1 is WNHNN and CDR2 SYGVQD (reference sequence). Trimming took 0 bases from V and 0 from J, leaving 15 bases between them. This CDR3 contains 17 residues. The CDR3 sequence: CASSESPGGLSSYEQYF. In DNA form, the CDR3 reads TGCGCCAGCAGTGAGTCCCCTGGGGGCCTGAGCTCCTACGAGCAGTACTTC.

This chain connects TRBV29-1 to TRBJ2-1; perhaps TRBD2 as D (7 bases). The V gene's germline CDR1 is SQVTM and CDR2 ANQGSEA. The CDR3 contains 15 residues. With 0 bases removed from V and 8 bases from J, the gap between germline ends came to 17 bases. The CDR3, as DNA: TGCAGCGTTGAAGATTATGCCGGGGGGCCTGATGAGCAGTTCTTC. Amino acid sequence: CSVEDYAGGPDEQFF.

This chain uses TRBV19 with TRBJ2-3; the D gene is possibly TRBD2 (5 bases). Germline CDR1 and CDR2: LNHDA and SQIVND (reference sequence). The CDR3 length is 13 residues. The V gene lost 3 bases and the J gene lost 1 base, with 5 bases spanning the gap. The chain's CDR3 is CASSIGGTDTQYF. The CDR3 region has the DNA TGTGCCAGTAGTATCGGGGGCACAGATACGCAGTATTTT.

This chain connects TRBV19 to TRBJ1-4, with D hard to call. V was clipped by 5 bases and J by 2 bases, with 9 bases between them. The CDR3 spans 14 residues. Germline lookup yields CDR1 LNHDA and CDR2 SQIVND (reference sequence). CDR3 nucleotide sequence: TGTGCCAGTAGTCCACTCTCGACTAATGAAAAACTGTTTTTT. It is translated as CASSPLSTNEKLFF.

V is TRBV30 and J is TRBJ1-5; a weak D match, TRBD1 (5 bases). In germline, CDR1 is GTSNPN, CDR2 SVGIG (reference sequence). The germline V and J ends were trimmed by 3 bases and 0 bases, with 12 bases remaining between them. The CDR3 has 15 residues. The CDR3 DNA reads TGTGCCTGGAGGGCGGCAGGGTATAGCAATCAGCCCCAGCATTTT. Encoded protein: CAWRAAGYSNQPQHF.

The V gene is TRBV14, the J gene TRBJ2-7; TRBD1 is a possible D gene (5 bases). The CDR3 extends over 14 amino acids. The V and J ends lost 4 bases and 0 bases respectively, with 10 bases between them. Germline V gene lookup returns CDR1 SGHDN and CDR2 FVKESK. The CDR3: CASSLRTSSYEQYF. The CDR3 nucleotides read TGTGCCAGCAGCCTCCGGACAAGCTCCTACGAGCAGTACTTC.

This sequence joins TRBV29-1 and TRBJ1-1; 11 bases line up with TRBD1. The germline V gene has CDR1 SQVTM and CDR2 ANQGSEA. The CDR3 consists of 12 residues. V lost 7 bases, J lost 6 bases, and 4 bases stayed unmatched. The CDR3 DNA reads TGCAGCGCGGACAGGGGGCATGCTGAAGCTTTCTTT. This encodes CSADRGHAEAFF. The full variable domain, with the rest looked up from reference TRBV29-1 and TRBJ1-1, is SAVISQKPSRDICQRGTSLTIQCQVDSQVTMMFWYRQQPGQSLTLIATANQGSEATYESGFVIDKFPISRPNLTFSTLTVSNMSPEDSSIYLCSADRGHAEAFFGQGTRLTVV.

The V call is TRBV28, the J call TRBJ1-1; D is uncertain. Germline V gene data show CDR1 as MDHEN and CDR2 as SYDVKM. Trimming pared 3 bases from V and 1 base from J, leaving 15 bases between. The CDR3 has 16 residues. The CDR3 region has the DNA TGTGCCAGCAGTTTCCCTACCATCGGTAGGAACACTGAAGCTTTCTTT. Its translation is CASSFPTIGRNTEAFF.

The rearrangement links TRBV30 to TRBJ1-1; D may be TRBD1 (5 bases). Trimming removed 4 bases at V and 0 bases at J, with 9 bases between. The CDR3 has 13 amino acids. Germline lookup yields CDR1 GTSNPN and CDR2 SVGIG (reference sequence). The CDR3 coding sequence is TGTGCCTGGACGGGCAGGGTGAACACTGAAGCTTTCTTT. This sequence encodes CAWTGRVNTEAFF.

CDR3 region: CASSLLDRGRRDYGYTF. CDR3 DNA sequence: TGTGCCAGCAGCCTCCTGGACAGGGGGCGCAGGGACTATGGCTACACCTTC. V and J are TRBV28 and TRBJ1-2, with 11 bases matching TRBD1. The CDR3 extends over 17 amino acids. V was pared by 6 bases and J by 3 bases, with 12 bases of the junction left unmatched. CDR1 is MDHEN and CDR2 is SYDVKM in the germline V gene.

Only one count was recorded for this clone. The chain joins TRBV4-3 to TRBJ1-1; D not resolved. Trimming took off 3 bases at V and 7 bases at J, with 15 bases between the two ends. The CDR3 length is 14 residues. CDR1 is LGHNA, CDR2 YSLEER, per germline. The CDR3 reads CASSQRGGIGEAFF. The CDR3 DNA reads TGCGCCAGCAGCCAGAGAGGAGGCATCGGTGAAGCTTTCTTT.

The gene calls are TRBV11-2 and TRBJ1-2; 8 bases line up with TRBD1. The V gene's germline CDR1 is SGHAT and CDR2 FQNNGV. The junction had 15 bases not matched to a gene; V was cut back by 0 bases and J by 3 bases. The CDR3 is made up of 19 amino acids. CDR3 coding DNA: TGTGCCAGCAGCTTAGATCCCCGGACAGGGACTCAATATGACTATGGCTACACCTTC. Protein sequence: CASSLDPRTGTQYDYGYTF. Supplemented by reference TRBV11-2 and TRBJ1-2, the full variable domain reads EAGVAQSPRYKIIEKRQSVAFWCNPISGHATLYWYQQILGQGPKLLIQFQNNGVVDDSQLPKDRFSAERLKGVDSTLKIQPAKLEDSAVYLCASSLDPRTGTQYDYGYTFGSGTRLTVV.

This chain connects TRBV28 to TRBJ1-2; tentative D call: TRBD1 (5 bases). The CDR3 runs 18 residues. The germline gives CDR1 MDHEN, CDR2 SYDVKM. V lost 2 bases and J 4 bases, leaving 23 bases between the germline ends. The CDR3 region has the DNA TGTGCCAGCAGTTTAACATATTTTGACAGAAGGGCCGGCTATGGCTACACCTTC. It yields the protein CASSLTYFDRRAGYGYTF.

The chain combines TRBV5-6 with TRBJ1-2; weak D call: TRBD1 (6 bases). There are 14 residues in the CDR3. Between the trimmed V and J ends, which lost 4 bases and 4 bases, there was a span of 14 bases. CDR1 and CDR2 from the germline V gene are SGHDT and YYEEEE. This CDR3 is CASSLTRGSYGYTF. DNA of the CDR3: TGTGCCAGCAGCCTTACCAGGGGCTCCTATGGCTACACCTTC.

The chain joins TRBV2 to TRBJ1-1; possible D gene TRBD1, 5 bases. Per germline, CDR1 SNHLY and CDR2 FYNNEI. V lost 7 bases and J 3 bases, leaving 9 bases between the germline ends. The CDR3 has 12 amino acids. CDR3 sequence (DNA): TGTGCCAGCACCTTACAGGACACTGAAGCTTTCTTT. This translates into CASTLQDTEAFF.

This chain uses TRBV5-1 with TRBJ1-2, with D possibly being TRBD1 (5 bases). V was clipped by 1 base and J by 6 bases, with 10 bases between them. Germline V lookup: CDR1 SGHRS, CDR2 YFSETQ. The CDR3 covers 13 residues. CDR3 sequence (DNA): TGCGCCAGCAGCTTGTCAGGGATTGATGGCTACACCTTC. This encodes CASSLSGIDGYTF.

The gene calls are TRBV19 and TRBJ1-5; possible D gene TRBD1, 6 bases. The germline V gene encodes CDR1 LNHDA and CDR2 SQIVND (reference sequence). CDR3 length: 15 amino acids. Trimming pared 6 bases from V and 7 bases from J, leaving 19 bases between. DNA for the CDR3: TGTGCCAGTAGCCAAGACTCCGAGGGGGAACAGCCCCAGCATTTT. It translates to CASSQDSEGEQPQHF.

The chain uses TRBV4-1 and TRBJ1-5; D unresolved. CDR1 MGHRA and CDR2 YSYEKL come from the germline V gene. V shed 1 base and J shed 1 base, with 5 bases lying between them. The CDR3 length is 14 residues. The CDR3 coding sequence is TGCGCCAGCAGCCAAGGGAGGAGCAATCAGCCCCAGCATTTT. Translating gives CASSQGRSNQPQHF.

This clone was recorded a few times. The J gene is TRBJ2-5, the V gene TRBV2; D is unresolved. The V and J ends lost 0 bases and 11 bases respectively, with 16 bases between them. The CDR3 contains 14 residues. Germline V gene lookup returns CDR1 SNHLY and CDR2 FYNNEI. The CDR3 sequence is CASSEALRGGPQYF. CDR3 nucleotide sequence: TGTGCCAGCAGTGAAGCGCTACGAGGTGGTCCTCAGTACTTC.

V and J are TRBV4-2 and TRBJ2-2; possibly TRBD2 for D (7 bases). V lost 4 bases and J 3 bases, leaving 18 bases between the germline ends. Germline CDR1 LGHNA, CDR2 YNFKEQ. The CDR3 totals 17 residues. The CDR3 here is CASSREGRGGYTGELFF. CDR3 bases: TGTGCCAGCAGCCGAGAAGGAAGGGGGGGCTACACCGGGGAGCTGTTTTTT.

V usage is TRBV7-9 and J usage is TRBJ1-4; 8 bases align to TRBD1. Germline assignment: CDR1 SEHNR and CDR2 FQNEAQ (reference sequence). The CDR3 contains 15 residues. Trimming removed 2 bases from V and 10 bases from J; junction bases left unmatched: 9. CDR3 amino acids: CASSLLSGGDGKLFF. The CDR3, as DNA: TGTGCCAGCAGCTTATTATCAGGGGGCGATGGAAAACTGTTTTTT. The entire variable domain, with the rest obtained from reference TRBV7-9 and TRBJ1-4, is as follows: DTGVSQNPRHKITKRGQNVTFRCDPISEHNRLYWYRQTLGQGPEFLTYFQNEAQLEKSRLLSDRFSAERPKGSFSTLEIQRTEQGDSAMYLCASSLLSGGDGKLFFGSGTQLSVL.

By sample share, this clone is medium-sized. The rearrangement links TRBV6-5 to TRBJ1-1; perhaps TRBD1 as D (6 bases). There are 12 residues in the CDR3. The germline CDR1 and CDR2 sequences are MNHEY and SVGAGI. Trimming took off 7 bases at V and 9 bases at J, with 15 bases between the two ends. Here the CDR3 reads CASIIRGNKAFF. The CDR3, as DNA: TGTGCCAGCATCATTAGGGGGAATAAAGCTTTCTTT.

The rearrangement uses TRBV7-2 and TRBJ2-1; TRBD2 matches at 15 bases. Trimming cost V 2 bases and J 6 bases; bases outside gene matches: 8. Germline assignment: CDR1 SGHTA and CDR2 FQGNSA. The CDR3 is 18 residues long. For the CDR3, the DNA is TGTGCCAGCAGCTTAAGGACTAGCGGGGGGGCAAAGGTCAATGAGCAGTTCTTC. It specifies CASSLRTSGGAKVNEQFF.

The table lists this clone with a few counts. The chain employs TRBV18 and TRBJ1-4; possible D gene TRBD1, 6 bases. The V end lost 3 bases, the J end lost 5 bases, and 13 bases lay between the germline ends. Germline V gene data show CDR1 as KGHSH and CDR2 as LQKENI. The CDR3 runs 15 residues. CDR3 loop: CASSPSGTLNEKLFF. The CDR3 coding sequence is TGTGCCAGCTCACCTTCCGGGACATTGAATGAAAAACTGTTTTTT.

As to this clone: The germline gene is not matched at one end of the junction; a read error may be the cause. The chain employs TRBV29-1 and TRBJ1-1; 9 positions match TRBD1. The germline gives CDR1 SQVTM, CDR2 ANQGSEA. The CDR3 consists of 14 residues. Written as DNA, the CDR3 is TGCAGCGCCCCACGCGGAGCGGGACAGGGAAGGACTTTTTTT. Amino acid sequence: CSAPRGAGQGRTFF.

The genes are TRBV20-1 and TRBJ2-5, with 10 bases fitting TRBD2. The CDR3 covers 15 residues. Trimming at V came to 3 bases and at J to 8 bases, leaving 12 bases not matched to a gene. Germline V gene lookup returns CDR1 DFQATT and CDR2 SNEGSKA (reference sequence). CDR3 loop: CSASRLAGAEGTQYF. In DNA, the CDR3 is TGCAGTGCTAGTCGTCTAGCGGGGGCCGAGGGAACCCAGTACTTC.

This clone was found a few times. CDR3 region: CASSSLLGAGAYNEQFF. For the CDR3, the DNA is TGTGCCAGCAGCTCCCTCCTGGGAGCGGGGGCATACAATGAGCAGTTCTTC. The rearrangement uses TRBV7-9 and TRBJ2-1; the match to TRBD2 covers 8 bases. Germline CDR1 is SEHNR and CDR2 is FQNEAQ (reference sequence). The V gene end was trimmed by 4 bases and the J gene end by 4 bases; junction bases not matched to a gene: 12. The CDR3 is made up of 17 amino acids.

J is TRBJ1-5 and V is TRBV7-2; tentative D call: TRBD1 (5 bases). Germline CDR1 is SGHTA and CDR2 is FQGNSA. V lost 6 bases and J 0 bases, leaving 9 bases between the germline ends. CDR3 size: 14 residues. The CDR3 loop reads CASSFRASNQPQHF. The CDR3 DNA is TGTGCCAGCAGTTTCAGGGCTAGCAATCAGCCCCAGCATTTT.